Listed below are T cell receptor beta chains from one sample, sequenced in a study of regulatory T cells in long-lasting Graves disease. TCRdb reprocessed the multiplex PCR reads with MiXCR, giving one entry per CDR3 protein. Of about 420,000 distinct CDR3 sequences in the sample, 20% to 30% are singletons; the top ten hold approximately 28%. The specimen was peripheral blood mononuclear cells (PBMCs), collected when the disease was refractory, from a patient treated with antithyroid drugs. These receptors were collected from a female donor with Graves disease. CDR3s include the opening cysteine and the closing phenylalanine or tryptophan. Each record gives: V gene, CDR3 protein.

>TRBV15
CATSRGQIKNIQYF
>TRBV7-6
CASRHDIGNRETQYF
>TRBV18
CASSPQGRGETQYF
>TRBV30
CAWTSGNYGSPLHF
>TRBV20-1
CSARQGDYEQYF
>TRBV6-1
CASSGTALNSNQPQHF
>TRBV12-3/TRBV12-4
CASIGNLNTEAFF
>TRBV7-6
CASSPTQNQPQHF
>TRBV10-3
CAIKAVNTGELFF
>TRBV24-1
CATSEAGTRQETQYF
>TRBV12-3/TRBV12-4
CASSVREETQYF
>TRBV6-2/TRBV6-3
CASSYGQVNQPQHF
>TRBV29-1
CSVEAITASGANTGELFF
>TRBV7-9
CASSSTQGGGNQPQHF
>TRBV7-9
CASRLFLLRTLQFF
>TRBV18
CASSSRGEETQYF
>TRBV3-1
CASSQEGTGRPSTEAFF
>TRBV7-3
CASSLAPAGNSPLHF
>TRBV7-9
CASSLVPNEDMNTEAFF
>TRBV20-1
CSARVAGRSETQYF
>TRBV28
CASSRQPNTEAFF
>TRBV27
CASSFKGKANYGYTF
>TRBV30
CAWTKSQTNTEAFF
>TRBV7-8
CASSLRTGQGSEQYF
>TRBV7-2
CASSLDTGDAFF
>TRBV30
CAWKGSGELFF
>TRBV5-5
CASSPEGQVGYGYTF
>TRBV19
CASSIRESYEQYF
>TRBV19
CASSISGGMANVLTF
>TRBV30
CAWSNLWVAKNIQYF
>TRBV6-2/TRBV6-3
CASSYEGWSYNEQFF
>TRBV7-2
CASSSRRTGLNSPLHF